The source of this T cell receptor beta chain is a study of identical twins. Germline CDR1 reads LGHDT; CDR2 reads YNNKEL (reference sequence). The CDR3 is 16 residues long. Between the trimmed V and J ends, which lost 0 bases and 5 bases, there was a span of 16 bases. Addition of a universal primer site occurred through template switching, and cDNA carried unique molecular identifiers. TCRdb passed the 5' RACE reads through MiXCR, listing each CDR3 protein once. The top ten clones hold 1.5% to 2% of a sample with 690,000 or so distinct CDR3 sequences, 6.1% of them seen once. This clonotype was picked up a small number of times. Its target is unknown. Overall study results and limits: Partly confounded zero-insertion analyses could result from invariant MAIT and iNKT cells. Sequences that were beta out-of-frame showed weaker excess twin sharing. Conclusions were based on cross-sectional statistical analysis, without following the same donors.

The receptor was derived from a man between 18 and 35 years old in good health. The chain has TRBV3-1 and TRBJ2-5, with no clear D. The source material was naive T cells sorted from blood. CDR3 sequence reads: CASSQEATQPGETQYF. The CDR3 coding sequence is TGTGCCAGCAGCCAAGAGGCCACACAGCCCGGCGAGACCCAGTACTTC.